The clone carrying this T cell receptor (beta chain) was observed at least ten times. The target antigen is unknown. This entry belongs to a study of regulatory T cells in long-lasting Graves disease. Points from the study as a whole: Persistent patients shared more public clonotypes (about 2,700) than newly diagnosed patients (around 910).

Time point here: newly diagnosed GD, antithyroid drugs for less than 3 months. From RNA extracted from PBMCs, the TCR library was made. For TCR beta, libraries came from iRepertoire HTBI primers and Arm-PCR of CDR3 regions. MiXCR, run by TCRdb on the multiplex PCR reads, gives a single entry per CDR3 protein. The table lists roughly 500,000 distinct CDR3 sequences, approximately 15% of them singletons. Separately, the same data were catalogued under a study of T cells in Graves' hyperthyroidism and ophthalmopathy.

The sample was peripheral blood mononuclear cells (PBMCs), taken at new diagnosis, from a patient treated with antithyroid drugs. This receptor was obtained from a man younger than 40 with Graves disease.

CDR3 sequence (DNA): TGTGCCAGCAGCCAGCGGCGGGAGTCCTACGAGCAGTACTTC. Translated, it gives CASSQRRESYEQYF. The rearrangement joins TRBV7-9 to TRBJ2-7; 7 nucleotides match TRBD2. Germline loops: CDR1 SEHNR, CDR2 FQNEAQ (reference sequence). The CDR3 covers 14 residues. V shed 5 bases and J 1 base; nucleotides not matched to a gene: 5.